Included here is one T cell receptor (beta chain) sequence, with context. Random hexamers primed reverse transcription of 0.5 to 1 ug RNA. TCRdb reprocessed the immunoSEQ multiplex PCR reads via MiXCR and lists one record per CDR3 protein. The sample has under 200,000 distinct CDR3 sequences; roughly 95% are singletons. This entry comes from a study of CD8 T cells in Susac syndrome. V trimming: 4 bases; J trimming: 0 bases; junction bases outside the gene matches: 3. CDR3 size: 14 residues. CDR1 MNHEY and CDR2 SVGAGI come from the germline V gene. The source of this sequence is a human donor with Susac syndrome. J is TRBJ2-7 and V is TRBV6-5, with 7 bases that match TRBD1. Sequencing was done on a sample of CD4+ T cells from PBMCs. CDR3 sequence: CASSWDSSSYEQYF. The DNA of the CDR3 is TGTGCCAGCAGTTGGGACAGTAGCTCCTACGAGCAGTACTTC.